One sample yielded the 31 T cell receptor beta chains listed below, sequenced in a study of T cell responses to AZD1222 COVID-19 vaccine. Here immunoSEQ multiplex PCR was the method, and the copy in TCRdb shows in-frame clones only, minus some. The table lists 150,000 or so clones, about 92% of them singletons, with about 3.8% in the top ten. Specimen: peripheral blood, collected 28 days after the second AZD1222 dose. The receptors stem from an adult who received the AZD1222 COVID-19 vaccine.

By sample fraction, this clone is medium-sized. The chain links TRBV7-2 to TRBJ2-7; possibly TRBD2 for D (6 bases). The V gene's germline CDR1 is SGHTA and CDR2 FQGNSA. This CDR3 spans 15 amino acids. The V end was cut by 3 bases, the J end by 0 bases, with 12 bases between. CDR3 sequence reads: CASSFGGAGSYEQYF. The CDR3 DNA follows: TGTGCCAGCAGCTTCGGGGGTGCCGGCTCCTACGAGCAGTACTTC.

The chain is built from TRBV29-1 and TRBJ1-1; unclear D gene. The CDR3 extends over 15 amino acids. Germline CDR1 reads SQVTM; CDR2 reads ANQGSEA. Trimming pared 2 bases from V and 10 bases from J, leaving 23 bases between. CDR3 amino acids: CSVEYLSPEGFRAFF. The CDR3 DNA reads as TGCAGCGTTGAATACTTATCCCCCGAGGGTTTCAGAGCTTTCTTT.

V gene TRBV11-2 combines with J gene TRBJ1-5; 8 nucleotides line up with TRBD1. There are 13 residues in the CDR3. With V trimmed by 3 bases and J by 7 bases, 2 bases remained unmatched. The germline V gene encodes CDR1 SGHAT and CDR2 FQNNGV. CDR3 bases: TGTGCCAGCAGCTTCGGACAGGGCCAGCCCCAGCATTTT. The encoded protein is CASSFGQGQPQHF. Variable domain in full (rest from reference TRBV11-2 and TRBJ1-5): EAGVAQSPRYKIIEKRQSVAFWCNPISGHATLYWYQQILGQGPKLLIQFQNNGVVDDSQLPKDRFSAERLKGVDSTLKIQPAKLEDSAVYLCASSFGQGQPQHFGDGTRLSIL.

V usage is TRBV5-1 and J usage is TRBJ1-4; D gene unclear. CDR1 is SGHRS, CDR2 YFSETQ, per germline. V was clipped by 0 bases and J by 4 bases, with 10 bases between them. The CDR3 consists of 15 residues. The CDR3 protein is CASSLEATGNEKLFF. For the CDR3, the DNA is TGCGCCAGCAGCTTGGAGGCGACGGGTAATGAAAAACTGTTTTTT.

The V and J genes are TRBV2 and TRBJ1-6; D remains unclear. V lost 2 bases, J lost 10 bases, and 9 bases lay in between. The germline gives CDR1 SNHLY, CDR2 FYNNEI. CDR3 length: 13 residues. The CDR3 is CASSERLGSPLHF. The CDR3 DNA reads as TGTGCCAGCAGTGAAAGACTGGGGTCACCCCTCCACTTT.

The rearrangement joins TRBV6-5 to TRBJ1-1; D may be TRBD1 (6 bases). Trimming removed 2 bases at V and 1 base at J, with 14 bases between. The CDR3 covers 16 residues. Per the germline V gene, CDR1 is MNHEY and CDR2 is SVGAGI. Here the CDR3 reads CASSYSSGEWNTEAFF. The CDR3, as DNA: TGTGCCAGCAGTTACAGCTCAGGGGAGTGGAACACTGAAGCTTTCTTT.

V is TRBV3-1 (or the pseudogene TRBV3-2) and J is TRBJ2-3; D unclear. The CDR3 spans 12 residues. Trimming stripped 0 bases from V and 8 bases from J, with 6 bases between. Germline V gene data show CDR1 as LGHDT and CDR2 as YNNKEL (reference sequence). The CDR3 DNA is TGTGCCAGCAGCCAAGATGCGGTTACGCAGTATTTT. Protein: CASSQDAVTQYF.

The chain links TRBV27 to TRBJ1-1, with 9 nucleotides matching TRBD1. The junction had 10 bases not matched to a gene; V was cut back by 8 bases and J by 6 bases. The CDR3 loop spans 14 amino acids. Per germline, CDR1 MNHEY and CDR2 SMNVEV (reference sequence). The CDR3 reads CASHRDRETSEAFF. The CDR3 region has the DNA TGTGCCAGCCATAGGGACAGGGAGACTTCTGAAGCTTTCTTT.

The V gene is TRBV5-1, the J gene TRBJ1-2; TRBD1 agrees at 8 bases. Germline assignment: CDR1 SGHRS and CDR2 YFSETQ. The CDR3 length is 14 residues. The V and J ends lost 0 bases and 7 bases, in that order; junction bases with no gene match: 5. DNA of the CDR3: TGCGCCAGCAGCTTGGGTCAGGGGGCTTTTGGCTACACCTTC. This sequence encodes CASSLGQGAFGYTF. The full variable domain, with the rest looked up from reference TRBV5-1 and TRBJ1-2, is KAGVTQTPRYLIKTRGQQVTLSCSPISGHRSVSWYQQTPGQGLQFLFEYFSETQRNKGNFPGRFSGRQFSNSRSEMNVSTLELGDSALYLCASSLGQGAFGYTFGSGTRLTVV.

This chain uses TRBV11-2 with TRBJ1-1, with TRBD1 matching 8 bases. Germline CDR1 and CDR2: SGHAT and FQNNGV. The CDR3 is made up of 16 amino acids. With V trimmed by 3 bases and J by 4 bases, 10 bases remained unmatched. CDR3 loop: CASSFLQGAKGTEAFF. For the CDR3, the DNA is TGTGCCAGCAGCTTTCTCCAGGGGGCCAAGGGCACTGAAGCTTTCTTT.

The chain recombines TRBV28 with TRBJ1-2; weak D call: TRBD1 (5 bases). Germline-derived CDR1 and CDR2 are MDHEN and SYDVKM. Deletions cut 4 bases from V and 8 bases from J, with 20 bases between. This CDR3 contains 15 residues. Here the CDR3 reads CASSSLPAQGGGYTF. CDR3 nucleotides: TGTGCCAGCAGTTCTTTACCCGCCCAGGGTGGCGGCTACACCTTC.

This chain uses TRBV4-3 with TRBJ2-3; maybe TRBD2 (7 bases). The CDR3 contains 13 residues. Germline V CDR1 and CDR2: LGHNA, YSLEER. The V and J ends lost 8 bases and 2 bases respectively, with 11 bases between them. The CDR3 DNA sequence: TGCGCCAGCGGGGGGGCAGACACAGATACGCAGTATTTT. It encodes CASGGADTDTQYF.

The chain uses TRBV6-5 and TRBJ1-2; D is perhaps TRBD1 (5 bases). This CDR3 is 11 amino acids long. Per the germline V gene, CDR1 is MNHEY and CDR2 is SVGAGI. V shed 10 bases and J shed 8 bases, with 14 bases lying between them. The CDR3 is CATQRGGGYTF. The CDR3 nucleotides are TGTGCCACCCAGAGGGGCGGCGGCTACACCTTC.

The chain carries TRBV19 and TRBJ1-2; TRBD1 agrees at 7 bases. Per the germline V gene, CDR1 is LNHDA and CDR2 is SQIVND (reference sequence). The CDR3 has 15 amino acids. V shed 1 base and J 8 bases; nucleotides not matched to a gene: 10. The CDR3 DNA reads as TGTGCCAGTAGTATAGCCGGGACAGACAATATCGGCTACACCTTC. This encodes CASSIAGTDNIGYTF.

This chain links TRBV6-2 or TRBV6-3 with TRBJ2-3; 15 nucleotides agree with TRBD2. The V gene end was trimmed by 4 bases and the J gene end by 2 bases; junction bases not matched to a gene: 13. The V gene's germline CDR1 is MNHEY and CDR2 SVGEGT. The CDR3 sequence is 20 residues long. The CDR3 bases are TGTGCCAGCAGTTCCAACCCGGGACTAGCGGGAGGCCACTCCACAGATACGCAGTATTTT. Encoded protein: CASSSNPGLAGGHSTDTQYF.

J is TRBJ2-5 and V is TRBV28; 9 nucleotides agree with TRBD1. Per the germline V gene, CDR1 is MDHEN and CDR2 is SYDVKM. Trimming removed 7 bases from V and 5 bases from J; junction bases left unmatched: 11. This CDR3 spans 15 amino acids. The CDR3, as DNA: TGTGCCAGCACCCTGACAGGGGGGGGGTCCGAGACCCAGTACTTC. The encoded protein is CASTLTGGGSETQYF.

This chain joins TRBV6-6 and TRBJ2-4; 11 nucleotides match TRBD1. Per germline, CDR1 MNHNY and CDR2 SVGAGI (reference sequence). CDR3 length: 15 amino acids. V lost 6 bases to trimming and J lost 0 bases; unmatched junction nucleotides: 1. CDR3 nucleotide sequence: TGTGCCAGCAGGGGGACAGGGGGAGCCAAAAACATTCAGTACTTC. Encoded protein: CASRGTGGAKNIQYF.

A single count supports this clone. The chain couples TRBV5-6 to TRBJ2-1, with D possibly TRBD2 on 5 matching bases. The germline V and J ends were trimmed by 4 bases and 10 bases, with 18 bases remaining between them. Germline CDR1 and CDR2: SGHDT and YYEEEE. CDR3 length: 14 residues. The CDR3: CASSPRPSGEEQFF. The CDR3 DNA sequence: TGTGCCAGCAGCCCAAGACCAAGCGGCGAAGAGCAGTTCTTC.

The chain carries TRBV9 and TRBJ1-6; possible D gene TRBD1, 5 bases. The CDR3 has 17 residues. Deletions cut 3 bases from V and 4 bases from J, with 17 bases between. Germline V lookup: CDR1 SGDLS, CDR2 YYNGEE. The CDR3 is CASSAPRDGRYNSPLHF. The CDR3, as DNA: TGTGCCAGCAGCGCCCCCCGGGACGGAAGATATAATTCACCCCTCCACTTT.

CDR3 protein: CASSLGASGQPQHF. For the CDR3, the DNA is TGTGCCAGCAGCCTCGGTGCAAGCGGTCAGCCCCAGCATTTT. This chain connects TRBV6-2 or TRBV6-3 to TRBJ1-5; D gene uncertain. Trimming cost V 6 bases and J 6 bases, with 15 bases left between them. The CDR3 runs to 14 residues. The V gene's germline CDR1 is MNHEY and CDR2 SVGEGT.

This sequence joins TRBV3-1 (or the pseudogene TRBV3-2) and TRBJ2-4; either TRBD1 or TRBD2 may fit D (5 bases each). Trimming stripped 4 bases from V and 7 bases from J, with 11 bases between. Germline-derived CDR1 and CDR2 are LGHDT and YNNKEL (reference sequence). This CDR3 is 13 amino acids long. DNA of the CDR3: TGTGCCAGCAGCCGGGGGACCGACAACATTCAGTACTTC. Its protein product is CASSRGTDNIQYF.

The chain has TRBV3-1 (or the pseudogene TRBV3-2) and TRBJ1-1; 7 positions agree with TRBD1. The junction had 5 bases not matched to a gene; V was cut back by 0 bases and J by 10 bases. Per the germline V gene, CDR1 is LGHDT and CDR2 is YNNKEL (reference sequence). The length of the CDR3 is 13 residues. CDR3 DNA: TGTGCCAGCAGCCAAGATCGGGACAGCCGAGCTTTCTTT. Protein: CASSQDRDSRAFF.

This clone has just one count. V usage is TRBV6-6 and J usage is TRBJ1-2, with TRBD1 matching 10 bases. V was clipped by 8 bases and J by 4 bases; unmatched bases: 7. Germline CDR1 reads MNHNY; CDR2 reads SVGAGI (reference sequence). This CDR3 is 14 amino acids long. CDR3 nucleotides: TGTGCCAGCCTCAGAGGGACAGGGGTCTATGGCTACACCTTC. The encoded protein is CASLRGTGVYGYTF.

The chain links TRBV27 to TRBJ2-4; perhaps TRBD1 as D (6 bases). The CDR3 covers 16 residues. Trimming stripped 5 bases from V and 7 bases from J, with 21 bases between. Germline CDR1 and CDR2: MNHEY and SMNVEV (reference sequence). The CDR3 loop is CASSETQGSLLNIQYF. The CDR3 nucleotides read TGTGCCAGCAGTGAAACACAGGGATCCCTTCTCAACATTCAGTACTTC.

The rearrangement joins TRBV10-3 to TRBJ2-5; D might be TRBD1 or TRBD2, each matching 5 bases. Germline V gives CDR1 ENHRY, CDR2 SYGVKD. V was trimmed by 4 bases and J by 5 bases, leaving 11 bases between them. This CDR3 spans 13 amino acids. This CDR3 is CAISVGDRETQYF. The CDR3 nucleotides read TGTGCCATCAGTGTGGGGGACCGGGAGACCCAGTACTTC.

The chain has TRBV23-1 and TRBJ1-1, with D perhaps matching TRBD1 (6 bases). TRBV23-1 is an open reading frame whose function is uncertain. CDR3 length equals 14 residues. V dropped 3 bases and J dropped 6 bases, with 14 bases sitting between them. The CDR3 reads CASSHSQGPPEAFF. In nucleotides, the CDR3 is TGCGCCAGCAGTCACTCCCAGGGGCCCCCTGAAGCTTTCTTT.

The chain recombines TRBV7-3 with TRBJ1-2; D gene uncertain. Germline CDR1 is SGHTA and CDR2 is FQGTGA. CDR3 length: 14 amino acids. V was pared by 1 base and J by 4 bases, with 10 bases between. In DNA form, the CDR3 reads TGTGCCAGCAGCTTAAATCCAGTGCCCTATGGCTACACCTTC. Its translation is CASSLNPVPYGYTF.

The chain recombines TRBV19 with TRBJ1-6; possibly TRBD1 for D (5 bases). V lost 6 bases to trimming and J lost 13 bases, with 19 bases between them. Germline assignment: CDR1 LNHDA and CDR2 SQIVND (reference sequence). This CDR3 spans 14 amino acids. CDR3 in amino acids: CASRIPWDPAPLHF. The CDR3 region has the DNA TGTGCCAGTAGGATACCCTGGGACCCCGCGCCCCTCCACTTT.

The rearrangement uses TRBV27 and TRBJ1-1; no clear D. Trimming took off 7 bases at V and 4 bases at J, with 13 bases between the two ends. The CDR3 runs 13 residues. Per the germline V gene, CDR1 is MNHEY and CDR2 is SMNVEV (reference sequence). CDR3 residues: CASMARGSTEAFF. The CDR3 region has the DNA TGTGCCAGCATGGCGAGAGGTAGCACTGAAGCTTTCTTT.

The chain combines TRBV3-1 (or the pseudogene TRBV3-2) with TRBJ2-5; D is perhaps TRBD1 (6 bases). Per the germline V gene, CDR1 is LGHDT and CDR2 is YNNKEL (reference sequence). This CDR3 comprises 15 residues. The V and J ends lost 1 base and 2 bases respectively, with 11 bases between them. Written as DNA, the CDR3 is TGTGCCAGCAGCCAAGCTACCGGGACACAAGAGACCCAGTACTTC. Its protein is CASSQATGTQETQYF.

The gene calls are TRBV20-1 and TRBJ1-1; TRBD1 might be the D (6 bases). Germline loops: CDR1 DFQATT, CDR2 SNEGSKA (reference sequence). V lost 3 bases to trimming and J lost 0 bases, with 14 bases between them. CDR3 length equals 15 residues. DNA for the CDR3: TGCAGTGCTAGTAACAGGGACAACATGAACACTGAAGCTTTCTTT. Its protein is CSASNRDNMNTEAFF.